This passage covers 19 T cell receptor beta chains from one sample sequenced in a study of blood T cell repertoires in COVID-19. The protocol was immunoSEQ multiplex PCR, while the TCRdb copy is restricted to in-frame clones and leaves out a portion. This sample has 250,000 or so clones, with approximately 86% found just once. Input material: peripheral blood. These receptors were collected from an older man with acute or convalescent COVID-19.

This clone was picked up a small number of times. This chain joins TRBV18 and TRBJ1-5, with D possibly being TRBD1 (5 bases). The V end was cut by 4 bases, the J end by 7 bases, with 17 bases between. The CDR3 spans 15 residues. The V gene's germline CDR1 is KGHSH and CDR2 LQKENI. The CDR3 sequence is CASSLNAGGEQPQHF. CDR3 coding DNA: TGTGCCAGCTCACTAAACGCCGGGGGGGAACAGCCCCAGCATTTT.

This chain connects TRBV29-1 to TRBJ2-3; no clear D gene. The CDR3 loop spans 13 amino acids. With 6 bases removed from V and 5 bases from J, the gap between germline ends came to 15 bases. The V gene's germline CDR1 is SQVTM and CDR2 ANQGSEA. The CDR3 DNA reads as TGCAGCGTCTCCGGGTCAAACAAAGATACGCAGTATTTT. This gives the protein CSVSGSNKDTQYF.

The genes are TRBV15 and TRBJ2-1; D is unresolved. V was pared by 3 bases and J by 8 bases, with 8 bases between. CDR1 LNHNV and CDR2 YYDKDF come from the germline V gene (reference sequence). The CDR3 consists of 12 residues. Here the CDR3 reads CATSSWQDEQFF. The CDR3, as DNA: TGTGCCACCAGCAGTTGGCAAGATGAGCAGTTCTTC.

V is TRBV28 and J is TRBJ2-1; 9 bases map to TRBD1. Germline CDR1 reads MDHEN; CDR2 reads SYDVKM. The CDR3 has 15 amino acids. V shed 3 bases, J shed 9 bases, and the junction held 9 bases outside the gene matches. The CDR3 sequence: CASSFNRGRMAEQFF. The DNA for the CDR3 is TGTGCCAGCAGTTTTAACAGGGGGCGAATGGCTGAGCAGTTCTTC.

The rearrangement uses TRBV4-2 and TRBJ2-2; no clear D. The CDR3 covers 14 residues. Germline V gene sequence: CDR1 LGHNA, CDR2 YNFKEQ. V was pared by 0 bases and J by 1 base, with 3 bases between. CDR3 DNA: TGTGCCAGCAGCCAAGATCGGAACACCGGGGAGCTGTTTTTT. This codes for CASSQDRNTGELFF.

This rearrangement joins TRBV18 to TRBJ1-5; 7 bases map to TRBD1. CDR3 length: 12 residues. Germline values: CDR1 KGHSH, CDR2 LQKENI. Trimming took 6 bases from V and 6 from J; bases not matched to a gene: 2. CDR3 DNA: TGTGCCAGCTCGGCAGGGGGTCAGCCCCAGCATTTT. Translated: CASSAGGQPQHF.

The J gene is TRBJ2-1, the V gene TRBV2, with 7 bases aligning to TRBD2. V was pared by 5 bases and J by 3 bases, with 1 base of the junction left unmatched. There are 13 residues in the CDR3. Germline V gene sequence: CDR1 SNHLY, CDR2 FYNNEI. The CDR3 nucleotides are TGTGCCAGCAGTAGCGGGAACTACAATGAGCAGTTCTTC. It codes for CASSSGNYNEQFF.

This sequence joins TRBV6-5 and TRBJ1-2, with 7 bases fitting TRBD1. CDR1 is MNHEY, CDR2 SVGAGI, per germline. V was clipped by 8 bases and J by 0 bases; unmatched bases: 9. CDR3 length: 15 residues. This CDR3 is CASSRPGTANYGYTF. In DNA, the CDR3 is TGTGCCAGCTCCCGCCCGGGGACAGCTAACTATGGCTACACCTTC.

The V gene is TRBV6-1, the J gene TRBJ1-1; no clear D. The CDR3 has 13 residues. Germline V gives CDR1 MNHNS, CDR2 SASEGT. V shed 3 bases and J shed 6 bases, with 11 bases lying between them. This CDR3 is CASSDIHRAEAFF. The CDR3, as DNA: TGTGCCAGCAGTGACATCCACCGGGCTGAAGCTTTCTTT.

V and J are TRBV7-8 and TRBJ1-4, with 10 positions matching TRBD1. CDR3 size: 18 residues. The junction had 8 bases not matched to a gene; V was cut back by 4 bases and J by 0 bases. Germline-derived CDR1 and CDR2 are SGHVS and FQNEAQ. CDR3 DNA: TGTGCCAGCAGCTCTGACAGGGGGCTGGTTGCAACTAATGAAAAACTGTTTTTT. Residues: CASSSDRGLVATNEKLFF.

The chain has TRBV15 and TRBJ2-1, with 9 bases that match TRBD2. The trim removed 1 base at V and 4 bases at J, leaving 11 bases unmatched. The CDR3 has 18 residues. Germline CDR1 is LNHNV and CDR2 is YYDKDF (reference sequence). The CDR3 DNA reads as TGTGCCACCAGCAGAGGGAGTAGCGGGAGAGTCGTTTACAATGAGCAGTTCTTC. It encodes CATSRGSSGRVVYNEQFF.

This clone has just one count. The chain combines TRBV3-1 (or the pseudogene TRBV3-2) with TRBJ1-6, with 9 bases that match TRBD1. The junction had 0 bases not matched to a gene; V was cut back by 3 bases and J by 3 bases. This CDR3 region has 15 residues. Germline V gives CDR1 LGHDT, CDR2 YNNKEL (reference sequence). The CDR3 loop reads CASSQDRGYNSPLHF. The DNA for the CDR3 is TGTGCCAGCAGCCAGGACAGGGGCTATAATTCACCCCTCCACTTT.

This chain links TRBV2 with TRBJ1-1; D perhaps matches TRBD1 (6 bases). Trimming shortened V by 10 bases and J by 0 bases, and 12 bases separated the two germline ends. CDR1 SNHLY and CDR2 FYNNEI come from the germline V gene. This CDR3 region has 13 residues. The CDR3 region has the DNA TGTGCCACGCGGACAGAGATGAACACTGAAGCTTTCTTT. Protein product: CATRTEMNTEAFF.

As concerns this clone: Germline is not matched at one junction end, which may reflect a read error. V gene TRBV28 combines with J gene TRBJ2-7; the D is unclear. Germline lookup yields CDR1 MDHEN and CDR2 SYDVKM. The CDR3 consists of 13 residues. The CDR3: CASSFEQAYVQYF. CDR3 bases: TGTGCCAGCAGTTTTGAGCAGGCCTACGTGCAGTACTTC.

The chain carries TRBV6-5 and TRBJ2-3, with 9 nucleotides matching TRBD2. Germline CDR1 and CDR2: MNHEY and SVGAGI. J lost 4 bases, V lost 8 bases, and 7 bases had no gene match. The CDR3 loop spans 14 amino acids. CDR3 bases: TGTGCCAGCTCGCCTAGCGGGGTTGCAGATACGCAGTATTTT. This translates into CASSPSGVADTQYF.

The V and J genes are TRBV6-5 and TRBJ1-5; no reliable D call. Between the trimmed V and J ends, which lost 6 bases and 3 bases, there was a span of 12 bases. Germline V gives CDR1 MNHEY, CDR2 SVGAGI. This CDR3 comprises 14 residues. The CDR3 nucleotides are TGTGCCAGCAGCTCTAACGGGTTCAATCAGCCCCAGCATTTT. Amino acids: CASSSNGFNQPQHF.

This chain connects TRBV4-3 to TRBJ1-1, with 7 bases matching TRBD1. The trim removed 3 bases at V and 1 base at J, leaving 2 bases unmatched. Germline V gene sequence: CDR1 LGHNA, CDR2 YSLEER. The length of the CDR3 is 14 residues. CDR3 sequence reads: CASSQGTANTEAFF. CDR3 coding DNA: TGCGCCAGCAGCCAGGGGACAGCGAACACTGAAGCTTTCTTT.

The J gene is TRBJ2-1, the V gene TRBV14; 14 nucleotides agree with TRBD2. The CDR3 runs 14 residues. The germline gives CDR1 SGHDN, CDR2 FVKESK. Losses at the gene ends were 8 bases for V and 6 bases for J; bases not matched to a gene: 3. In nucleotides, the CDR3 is TGTGCCAGCGGACTAGCGGGGGGTTTCAATGAGCAGTTCTTC. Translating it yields CASGLAGGFNEQFF.

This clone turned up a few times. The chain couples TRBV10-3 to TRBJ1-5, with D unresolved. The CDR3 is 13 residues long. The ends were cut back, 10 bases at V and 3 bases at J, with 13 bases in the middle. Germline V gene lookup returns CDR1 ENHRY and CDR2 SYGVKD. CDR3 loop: CATTMGVNQPQHF. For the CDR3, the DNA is TGTGCCACCACGATGGGAGTCAATCAGCCCCAGCATTTT.